The rows below give T cell receptor beta chains drawn from one sample of a study of shared clonotypes between healthy human individuals. Using immunoSEQ multiplex PCR, the repertoire was profiled, and TCRdb retains in-frame clones only, with some absent. Here the sample spans 2,500,000 or so clones, just over 90% being singletons. Source material: naive CD4+ T cells sorted from blood. These receptors all stem from a man aged 18 to 35 in good health. Both conserved end residues are part of each CDR3. A D gene is named only where the DNA matches it firmly. A row's size may be missing; if present it is once, few, many or a size class.

TRBV7-9	few	TRBJ1-6	-	TGTGCCAGCAGCTTAGGCGTATCACCCCTCCACTTT	CASSLGVSPLHF
TRBV19	-	TRBJ2-5	TRBD1	TGTGCCAGTAGTTTGGGGACAGGAAGGGGCCAAGAGACCCAGTACTTC	CASSLGTGRGQETQYF
TRBV27	-	TRBJ2-1	-	TGTGCCAGCAGACTACTAGGTGAGCAGTTCTTC	CASRLLGEQFF
TRBV6-6	-	TRBJ2-7	TRBD2	TGTGCCAGTACCCCAGCGGGAGGGAGGTACGAGCAGTACTTC	CASTPAGGRYEQYF
TRBV7-2	-	TRBJ2-1	TRBD2	TGTGCCAGCATCCCTATAACCTTGGGGGGGGGTGAGCAGTTCTTC	CASIPITLGGGEQFF
TRBV19	-	TRBJ1-6	TRBD1	TGTGCCAGTAGACCCGGGACAGGGGTTTCACCCCTCCACTTT	CASRPGTGVSPLHF
TRBV5-1	-	TRBJ2-7	-	TGCGCCAGCAGCTTTGGACAGTACGAGCAGTACTTC	CASSFGQYEQYF
TRBV7-9	-	TRBJ2-7	-	TGTGCCAGCAGCTTAGAACAGGTATTCAGCGAGCAGTACTTC	CASSLEQVFSEQYF
TRBV7-2	-	TRBJ2-1	-	TGTGCCAGCAGCTTAGACGGCCGTAGGGGCAATGAGCAGTTCTTC	CASSLDGRRGNEQFF
TRBV6-5	-	TRBJ2-7	-	TGTGCCAGCAGTTACAGTTGGGTTTCCTCCTACGAGCAGTACTTC	CASSYSWVSSYEQYF
TRBV5-1	-	TRBJ2-5	-	TGCGCCAGCAGCTTGGGGGCAGCTCAAGAGACCCAGTACTTC	CASSLGAAQETQYF
TRBV18	-	TRBJ1-2	TRBD1	TGTGCCAGCTCACCCACGACAGGGGAGGCGTATGGCTACACCTTC	CASSPTTGEAYGYTF
TRBV19	-	TRBJ1-1	-	TGTGCCAGTAGTATTAACAGGGTGAACACTGAAGCTTTCTTT	CASSINRVNTEAFF
TRBV19	-	TRBJ2-5	TRBD2	TGTGCCAGTAGTGCTTCGGGGGGAGTGGAGACCCAGTACTTC	CASSASGGVETQYF
TRBV5-5	-	TRBJ2-3	TRBD2	TGTGCCAGCAGCAATCTAGCGGGAGGAGATAGGGATACGCAGTATTTT	CASSNLAGGDRDTQYF
TRBV11-2	-	TRBJ1-4	-	TGTGCCAGCAGCTTCACGGGGGAGGCTAATGAAAAACTGTTTTTT	CASSFTGEANEKLFF
TRBV2	-	TRBJ2-3	-	TGTGCCAGCAGTGAAAGATTCAGCACAGATACGCAGTATTTT	CASSERFSTDTQYF
TRBV5-1	-	TRBJ2-3	-	TGCGCCAGCAGCCGTACCAGCACAGATACGCAGTATTTT	CASSRTSTDTQYF
TRBV11-2	-	TRBJ2-1	TRBD2	TGTGCCAGCAGCTTAGGACTAGCGGGAGGATACAATGAGCAGTTCTTC	CASSLGLAGGYNEQFF
TRBV6-1	few	TRBJ1-5	-	TGTGCCAGCAGACCGACAGCTTTGGCGCCCCAGCATTTT	CASRPTALAPQHF
TRBV21-1	-	TRBJ2-3	-	TGTGCCAGCAGCAAAGTTAAGTGCCTAGGCACAGATACGCAGTATTTT	CASSKVKCLGTDTQYF
TRBV7-9	-	TRBJ1-6	-	TGTGCCAGCAGCGCCAGGGGCAATAATTCACCCCTCCACTTT	CASSARGNNSPLHF
TRBV18	few	TRBJ1-5	-	TGTGCCAGCTCACCGGCGGGCAATCAGCCCCAGCATTTT	CASSPAGNQPQHF
TRBV30	-	TRBJ2-1	TRBD2	TGTGCCTGGAGTATCCCGGGACTAGCAGCATACAATGAGCAGTTCTTC	CAWSIPGLAAYNEQFF
TRBV5-1	-	TRBJ2-3	-	TGCGCCAGCAGCTTGGAGGCTAGATTGACAGATACGCAGTATTTT	CASSLEARLTDTQYF
TRBV18	-	TRBJ1-5	TRBD1	TGTGCCAGCTCATTGGGACAGGCAGGGGAGCCCCAGCATTTT	CASSLGQAGEPQHF
TRBV5-1	-	TRBJ1-1	-	TGCGCCAGCAGCCTAGTCTCGGGTAACACTGAAGCTTTCTTT	CASSLVSGNTEAFF
TRBV5-1	-	TRBJ2-7	-	TGCGCCAGCAGCCCGACGGACGCTTTCACCTACGAGCAGTACTTC	CASSPTDAFTYEQYF
TRBV5-1	-	TRBJ2-3	-	TGCGCCAGCCCTCCCTCACGCAGGCTGCAGGGAGTACCAACGCAGTATTTT	CASPPSRRLQGVPTQYF
TRBV19	-	TRBJ1-6	-	TGTGCCAGTAAAGCAGGGATGGCCTATAATTCACCCCTCCACTTT	CASKAGMAYNSPLHF
TRBV2	-	TRBJ2-2	-	TGTGCCAGCAGTGCACAGGTTAACACCGGGGAGCTGTTTTTT	CASSAQVNTGELFF
TRBV4-1	few	TRBJ1-5	TRBD1	TGCGCCAGCAGAATTTCTACAGGGGGAGTCAATCAGCCCCAGCATTTT	CASRISTGGVNQPQHF
TRBV2	-	TRBJ1-2	TRBD1	TGTGCCAGCAGCCCCGGACAGGTCTCGGGCTACACCTTC	CASSPGQVSGYTF
TRBV7-9	few	TRBJ1-2	-	TGTGCCAGCAGCTTAATTGGCGGCCCCCTTGGCTACACCTTC	CASSLIGGPLGYTF
TRBV19	-	TRBJ2-1	TRBD2	TGTGCCAGTAGTAACGGAGGACTAGCGGGAAAGGGATGGAATGAGCAGTTCTTC	CASSNGGLAGKGWNEQFF
TRBV7-9	-	TRBJ2-1	-	TGTGCCAGCAGCCGGCACACCGAAGACAATGAGCAGTTCTTC	CASSRHTEDNEQFF
TRBV7-8	-	TRBJ2-1	-	TGTGCCAGCAGACTAAGGCCAGGGCGCAATGAGCAGTTCTTC	CASRLRPGRNEQFF
TRBV5-1	-	TRBJ1-6	TRBD1	TGCGCCAGCAGCGGGACAGGTCTGGTTAATTCACCCCTCCACTTT	CASSGTGLVNSPLHF
TRBV27	-	TRBJ2-3	-	TGTGCCAGCAGTTTATCGTCCCGGGGCACAGATACGCAGTATTTT	CASSLSSRGTDTQYF
TRBV4-3	-	TRBJ2-2	TRBD1	TGCGCCAGCAGCCAAGAATTGGACAGGATAAACACCGGGGAGCTGTTTTTT	CASSQELDRINTGELFF